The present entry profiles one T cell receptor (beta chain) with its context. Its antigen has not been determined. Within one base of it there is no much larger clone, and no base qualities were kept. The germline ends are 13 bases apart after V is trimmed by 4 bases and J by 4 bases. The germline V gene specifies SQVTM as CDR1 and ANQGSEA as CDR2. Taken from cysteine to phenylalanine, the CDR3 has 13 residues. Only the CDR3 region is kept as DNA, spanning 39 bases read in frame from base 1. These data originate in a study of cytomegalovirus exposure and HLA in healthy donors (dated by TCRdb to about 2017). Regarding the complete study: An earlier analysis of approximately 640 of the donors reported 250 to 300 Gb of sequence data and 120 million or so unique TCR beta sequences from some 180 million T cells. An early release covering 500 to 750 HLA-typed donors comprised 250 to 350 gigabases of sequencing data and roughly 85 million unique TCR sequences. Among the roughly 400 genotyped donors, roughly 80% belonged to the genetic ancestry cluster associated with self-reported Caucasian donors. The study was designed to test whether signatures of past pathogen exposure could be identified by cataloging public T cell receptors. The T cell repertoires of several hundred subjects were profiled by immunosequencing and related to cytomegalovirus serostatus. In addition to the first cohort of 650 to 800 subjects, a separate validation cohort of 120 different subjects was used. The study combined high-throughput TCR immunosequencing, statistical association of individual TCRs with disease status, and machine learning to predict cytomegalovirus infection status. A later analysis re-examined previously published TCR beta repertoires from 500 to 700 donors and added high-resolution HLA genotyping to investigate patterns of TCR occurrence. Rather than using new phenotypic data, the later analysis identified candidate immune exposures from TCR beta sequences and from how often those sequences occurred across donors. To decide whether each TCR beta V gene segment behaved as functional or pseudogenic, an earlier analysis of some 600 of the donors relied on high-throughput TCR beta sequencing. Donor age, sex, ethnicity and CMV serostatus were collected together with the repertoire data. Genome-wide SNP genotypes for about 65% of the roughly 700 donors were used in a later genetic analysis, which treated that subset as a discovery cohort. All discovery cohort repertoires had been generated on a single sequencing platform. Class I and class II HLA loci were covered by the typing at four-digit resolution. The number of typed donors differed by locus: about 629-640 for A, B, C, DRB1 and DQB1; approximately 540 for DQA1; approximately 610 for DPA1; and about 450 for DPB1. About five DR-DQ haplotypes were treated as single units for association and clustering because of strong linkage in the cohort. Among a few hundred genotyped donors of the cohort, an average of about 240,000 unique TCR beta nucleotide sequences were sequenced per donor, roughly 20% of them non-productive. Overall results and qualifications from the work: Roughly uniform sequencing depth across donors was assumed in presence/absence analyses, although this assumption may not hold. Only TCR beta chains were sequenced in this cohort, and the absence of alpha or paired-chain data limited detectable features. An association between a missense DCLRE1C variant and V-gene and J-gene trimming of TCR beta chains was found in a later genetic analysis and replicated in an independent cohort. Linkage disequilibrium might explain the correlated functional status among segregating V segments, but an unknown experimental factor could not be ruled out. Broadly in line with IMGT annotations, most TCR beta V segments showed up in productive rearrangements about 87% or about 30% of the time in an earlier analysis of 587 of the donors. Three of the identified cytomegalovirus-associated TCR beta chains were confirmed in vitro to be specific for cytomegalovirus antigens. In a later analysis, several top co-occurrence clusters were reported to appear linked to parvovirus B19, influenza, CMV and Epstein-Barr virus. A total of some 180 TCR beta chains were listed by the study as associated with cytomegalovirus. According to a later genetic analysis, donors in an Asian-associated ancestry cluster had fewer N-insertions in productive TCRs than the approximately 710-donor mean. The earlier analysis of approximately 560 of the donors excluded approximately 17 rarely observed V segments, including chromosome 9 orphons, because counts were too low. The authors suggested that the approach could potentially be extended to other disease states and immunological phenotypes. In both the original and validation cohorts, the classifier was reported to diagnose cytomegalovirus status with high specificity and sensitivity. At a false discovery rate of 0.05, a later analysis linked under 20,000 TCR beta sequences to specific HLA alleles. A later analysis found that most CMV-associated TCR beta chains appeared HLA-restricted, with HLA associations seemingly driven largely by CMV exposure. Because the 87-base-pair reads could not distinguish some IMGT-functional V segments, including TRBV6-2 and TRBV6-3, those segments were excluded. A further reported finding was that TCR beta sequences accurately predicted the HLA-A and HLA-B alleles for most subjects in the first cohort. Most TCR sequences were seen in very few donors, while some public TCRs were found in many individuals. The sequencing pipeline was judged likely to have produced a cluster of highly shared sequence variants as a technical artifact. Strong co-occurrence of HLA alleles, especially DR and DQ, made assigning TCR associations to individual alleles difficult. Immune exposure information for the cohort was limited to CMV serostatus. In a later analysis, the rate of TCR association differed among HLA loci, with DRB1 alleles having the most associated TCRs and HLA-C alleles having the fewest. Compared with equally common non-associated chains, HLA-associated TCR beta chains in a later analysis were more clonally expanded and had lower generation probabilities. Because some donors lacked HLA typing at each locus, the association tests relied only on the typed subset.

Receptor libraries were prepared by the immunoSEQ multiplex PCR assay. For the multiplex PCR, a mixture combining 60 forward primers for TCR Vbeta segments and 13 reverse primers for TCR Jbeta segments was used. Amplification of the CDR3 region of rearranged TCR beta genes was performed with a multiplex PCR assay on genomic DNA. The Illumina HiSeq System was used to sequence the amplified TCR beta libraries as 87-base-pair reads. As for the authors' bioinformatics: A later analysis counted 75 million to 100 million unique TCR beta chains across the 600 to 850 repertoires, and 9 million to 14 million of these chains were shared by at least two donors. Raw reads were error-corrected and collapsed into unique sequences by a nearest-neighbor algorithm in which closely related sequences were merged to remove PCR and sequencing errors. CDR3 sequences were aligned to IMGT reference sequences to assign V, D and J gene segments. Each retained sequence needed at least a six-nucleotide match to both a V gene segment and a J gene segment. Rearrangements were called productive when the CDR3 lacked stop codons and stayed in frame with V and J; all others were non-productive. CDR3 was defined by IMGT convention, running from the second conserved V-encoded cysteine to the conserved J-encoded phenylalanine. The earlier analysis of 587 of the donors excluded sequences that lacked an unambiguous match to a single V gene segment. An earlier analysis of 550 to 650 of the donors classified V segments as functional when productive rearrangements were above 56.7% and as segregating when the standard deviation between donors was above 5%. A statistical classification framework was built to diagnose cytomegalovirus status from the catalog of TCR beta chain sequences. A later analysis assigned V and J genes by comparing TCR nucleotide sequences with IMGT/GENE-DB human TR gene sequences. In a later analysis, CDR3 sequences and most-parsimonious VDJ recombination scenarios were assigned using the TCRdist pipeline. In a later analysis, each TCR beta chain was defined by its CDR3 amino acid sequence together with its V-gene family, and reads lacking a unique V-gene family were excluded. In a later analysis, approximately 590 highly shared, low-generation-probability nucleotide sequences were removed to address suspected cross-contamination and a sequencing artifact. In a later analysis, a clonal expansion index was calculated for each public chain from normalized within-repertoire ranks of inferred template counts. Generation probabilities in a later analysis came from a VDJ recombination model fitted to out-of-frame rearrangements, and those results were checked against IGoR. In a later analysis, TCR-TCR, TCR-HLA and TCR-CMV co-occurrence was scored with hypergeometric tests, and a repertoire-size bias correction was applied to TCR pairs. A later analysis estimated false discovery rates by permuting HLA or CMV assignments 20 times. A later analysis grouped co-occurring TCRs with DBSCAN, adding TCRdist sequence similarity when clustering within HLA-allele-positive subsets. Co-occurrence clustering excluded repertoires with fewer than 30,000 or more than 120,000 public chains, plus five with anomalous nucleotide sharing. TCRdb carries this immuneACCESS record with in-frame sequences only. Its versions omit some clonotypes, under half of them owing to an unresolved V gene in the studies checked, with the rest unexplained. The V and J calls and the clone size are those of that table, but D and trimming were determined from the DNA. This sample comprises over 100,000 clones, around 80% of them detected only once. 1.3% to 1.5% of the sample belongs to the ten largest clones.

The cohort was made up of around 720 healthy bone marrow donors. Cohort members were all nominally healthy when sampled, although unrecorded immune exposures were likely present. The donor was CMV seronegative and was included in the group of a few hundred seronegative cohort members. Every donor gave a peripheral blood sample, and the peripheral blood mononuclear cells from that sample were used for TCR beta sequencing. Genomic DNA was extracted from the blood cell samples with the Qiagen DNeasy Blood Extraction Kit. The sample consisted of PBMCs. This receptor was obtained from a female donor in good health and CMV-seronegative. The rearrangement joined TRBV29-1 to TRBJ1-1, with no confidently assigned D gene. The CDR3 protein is CSVGALFPTEAFF. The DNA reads TGCAGCGTTGGAGCCCTATTCCCCACTGAAGCTTTCTTT.